The 24 T cell receptor beta chains below all came from one sample that was sequenced in a study of Ad26.COV2.S vaccination and SARS-CoV-2 variants. Sequencing was performed with immunoSEQ multiplex PCR; in TCRdb, only in-frame clones are kept and a portion is missing. The sample includes approximately 400,000 clones, 90% to 95% of them seen just once. The sample was peripheral blood, taken after recovery from COVID-19. The receptors stem from a human donor who had recovered from COVID-19.

V and J are TRBV4-3 and TRBJ2-5, with 8 bases fitting TRBD1. Trimming removed 0 bases from V and 5 bases from J; junction bases left unmatched: 5. The CDR3 totals 15 residues. Germline CDR1 LGHNA, CDR2 YSLEER. The CDR3 protein is CASSQDHRGEETQYF. As DNA, the CDR3 is TGCGCCAGCAGCCAAGACCACAGGGGGGAGGAGACCCAGTACTTC.

The chain is built from TRBV2 and TRBJ2-7; D is possibly TRBD2 (7 bases). This CDR3 region has 15 residues. V dropped 7 bases and J dropped 3 bases, with 19 bases sitting between them. The germline V gene encodes CDR1 SNHLY and CDR2 FYNNEI. Written as DNA, the CDR3 is TGTGCCAGCATCCAAGGGGGGGGCAGGGACTACGAGCAGTACTTC. Protein product: CASIQGGGRDYEQYF.

The genes are TRBV7-9 and TRBJ1-3, with D possibly matching TRBD1 (5 bases). The germline gives CDR1 SEHNR, CDR2 FQNEAQ (reference sequence). This CDR3 is built from 15 residues. The V and J ends lost 5 bases and 0 bases respectively, with 11 bases between them. The CDR3 nucleotides read TGTGCCAGCAGCCCTCAGGGTAACTCTGGAAACACCATATATTTT. Its translation is CASSPQGNSGNTIYF.

V gene TRBV11-2 combines with J gene TRBJ2-2; D may be TRBD1 (6 bases). The CDR3 loop spans 14 amino acids. The V gene's germline CDR1 is SGHAT and CDR2 FQNNGV. Trimming shortened V by 8 bases and J by 1 base, and 11 bases separated the two germline ends. The CDR3 spells CASVDRRNTGELFF. The CDR3 nucleotides are TGTGCCAGCGTAGACAGGAGGAACACCGGGGAGCTGTTTTTT.

The J gene is TRBJ2-1, the V gene TRBV14; D not certain. The CDR3 runs to 15 residues. Germline V gives CDR1 SGHDN, CDR2 FVKESK. With 5 bases removed from V and 8 bases from J, the gap between germline ends came to 19 bases. Here the CDR3 DNA reads TGTGCCAGCAGCTTTTTTCCGATGGCAGGCGATGAGCAGTTCTTC. This sequence encodes CASSFFPMAGDEQFF.

The V gene is TRBV20-1, the J gene TRBJ2-7, with D perhaps TRBD2 (5 bases). V lost 3 bases, J lost 0 bases, and 9 bases lay in between. Germline V gene data show CDR1 as DFQATT and CDR2 as SNEGSKA (reference sequence). This CDR3 is built from 13 residues. CDR3 coding DNA: TGCAGTGCTAGTGCGACTAACTCCTACGAGCAGTACTTC. Translated: CSASATNSYEQYF.

In DNA form, the CDR3 reads TGCGCCAGCAGCTTCACCCGGAGGACTGAAGCTTTCTTT. Protein product: CASSFTRRTEAFF. This chain joins TRBV5-1 and TRBJ1-1, with D hard to call. V was cut by 2 bases and J by 5 bases, with 10 bases left in between. The germline gives CDR1 SGHRS, CDR2 YFSETQ. This CDR3 region has 13 residues. The complete variable domain, with remaining parts taken from reference TRBV5-1 and TRBJ1-1, reads KAGVTQTPRYLIKTRGQQVTLSCSPISGHRSVSWYQQTPGQGLQFLFEYFSETQRNKGNFPGRFSGRQFSNSRSEMNVSTLELGDSALYLCASSFTRRTEAFFGQGTRLTVV.

This chain joins TRBV5-1 and TRBJ2-2, with unresolved D. With 2 bases removed from V and 4 bases from J, the gap between germline ends came to 9 bases. The V gene's germline CDR1 is SGHRS and CDR2 YFSETQ. The CDR3 is 14 residues long. The CDR3 DNA follows: TGCGCCAGCAGCTTCGGCAGGAGCACCGGGGAGCTGTTTTTT. The encoded protein is CASSFGRSTGELFF. Full variable domain (missing parts from reference TRBV5-1 and TRBJ2-2): KAGVTQTPRYLIKTRGQQVTLSCSPISGHRSVSWYQQTPGQGLQFLFEYFSETQRNKGNFPGRFSGRQFSNSRSEMNVSTLELGDSALYLCASSFGRSTGELFFGEGSRLTVL.

The chain links TRBV5-1 to TRBJ2-3; D may correspond to TRBD1 or TRBD2 (5 bases each). This CDR3 has 14 residues. The germline gives CDR1 SGHRS, CDR2 YFSETQ. Trimming pared 0 bases from V and 0 bases from J, leaving 5 bases between. The CDR3 reads CASSLGGSTDTQYF. CDR3 bases: TGCGCCAGCAGCTTGGGGGGGAGCACAGATACGCAGTATTTT.

The chain has TRBV5-1 and TRBJ2-6; D not resolved. In germline, CDR1 is SGHRS, CDR2 YFSETQ. V was clipped by 2 bases and J by 0 bases, with 3 bases between them. The CDR3 covers 14 residues. This chain's CDR3 is CASSFGSGANVLTF. The CDR3 region has the DNA TGCGCCAGCAGCTTCGGCTCTGGGGCCAACGTCCTGACTTTC.

The chain combines TRBV24-1 with TRBJ1-4; D unclear. Germline V gene lookup returns CDR1 KGHDR and CDR2 SFDVKD. The CDR3 is 17 residues long. Trimming took 0 bases from V and 3 from J, leaving 13 bases between them. For the CDR3, the DNA is TGTGCCACCAGTGATTTGACATCACAGCGCGCTAATGAAAAACTGTTTTTT. Residues: CATSDLTSQRANEKLFF.

V usage is TRBV19 and J usage is TRBJ2-1, with 11 bases aligning to TRBD1. The CDR3 length is 13 residues. Trimming removed 4 bases from V and 8 bases from J; junction bases left unmatched: 1. Per the germline V gene, CDR1 is LNHDA and CDR2 is SQIVND (reference sequence). CDR3 loop: CASSRTGGHEQFF. As DNA, the CDR3 is TGTGCCAGTAGTAGGACAGGGGGCCATGAGCAGTTCTTC. The whole variable domain, filled in from reference TRBV19 and TRBJ2-1, reads DGGITQSPKYLFRKEGQNVTLSCEQNLNHDAMYWYRQDPGQGLRLIYYSQIVNDFQKGDIAEGYSVSREKKESFPLTVTSAQKNPTAFYLCASSRTGGHEQFFGPGTRLTVL.

A few counts support this clone. As DNA, the CDR3 is TGTGCCACCAGCGCCGCAGGGGGTAGGGAAAAACTGTTTTTT. Translated: CATSAAGGREKLFF. The genes are TRBV15 and TRBJ1-4; 7 bases line up with TRBD1. From germline, CDR1 is LNHNV and CDR2 YYDKDF (reference sequence). The CDR3 is 14 residues long. V was pared by 5 bases and J by 8 bases, with 8 bases of the junction left unmatched. The full variable domain, with the rest looked up from reference TRBV15 and TRBJ1-4, is DAMVIQNPRYQVTQFGKPVTLSCSQTLNHNVMYWYQQKSSQAPKLLFHYYDKDFNNEADTPDNFQSRRPNTSFCFLDIRSPGLGDTAMYLCATSAAGGREKLFFGSGTQLSVL.

The V gene is TRBV2, the J gene TRBJ1-2; TRBD1 matches at 10 bases. V was pared by 6 bases and J by 8 bases, with 9 bases of the junction left unmatched. This CDR3 is 14 amino acids long. Germline CDR1 and CDR2: SNHLY and FYNNEI. The CDR3 is CASSRDRGQGGYTF. The CDR3 DNA reads TGTGCCAGCAGCCGAGACAGGGGGCAGGGCGGCTACACCTTC.

The chain employs TRBV6-5 and TRBJ2-5; 10 nucleotides match TRBD2. Per the germline V gene, CDR1 is MNHEY and CDR2 is SVGAGI. V lost 7 bases, J lost 5 bases, and 10 bases stayed unmatched. The CDR3 contains 15 residues. The CDR3 reads CASMSSGGAGETQYF. The DNA of the CDR3 is TGTGCCAGCATGTCCAGCGGGGGGGCCGGTGAGACCCAGTACTTC.

The genes are TRBV3-1 (or the pseudogene TRBV3-2) and TRBJ2-1, with 10 bases matching TRBD1. The CDR3 contains 15 residues. Trimming cost V 7 bases and J 8 bases; bases outside gene matches: 11. From germline, CDR1 is LGHDT and CDR2 YNNKEL (reference sequence). CDR3 sequence: CASNSQGQGIYEQFF. CDR3 in DNA: TGTGCCAGCAACTCACAGGGACAGGGGATTTATGAGCAGTTCTTC.

The rearrangement links TRBV10-3 to TRBJ1-4; maybe TRBD1 (5 bases). Germline CDR1 and CDR2: ENHRY and SYGVKD. The CDR3 spans 12 residues. Trimming took 11 bases from V and 4 from J, leaving 11 bases between them. In nucleotides, the CDR3 is TGTGCCGCCCGGGACCTTAATGAAAAACTGTTTTTT. Residues: CAARDLNEKLFF.

There are a few counts of this clone. The V and J genes are TRBV6-5 and TRBJ1-6; the D gene is possibly TRBD1 (5 bases). The CDR3 consists of 12 residues. The V gene lost 11 bases and the J gene lost 3 bases, with 8 bases spanning the gap. Germline-derived CDR1 and CDR2 are MNHEY and SVGAGI. The CDR3 DNA reads as TGTGCCGGGGCCCACTATAATTCACCCCTCCACTTT. Translating it yields CAGAHYNSPLHF.

The chain has TRBV2 and TRBJ1-2; 8 positions agree with TRBD1. Germline loops: CDR1 SNHLY, CDR2 FYNNEI. V trimming: 8 bases; J trimming: 4 bases; junction bases outside the gene matches: 6. The CDR3 totals 13 residues. For the CDR3, the DNA is TGTGCCAGCGTTCCAGGGGGCAGCTATGGCTACACCTTC. Protein product: CASVPGGSYGYTF.

The chain recombines TRBV27 with TRBJ1-2; 7 positions match TRBD1. This CDR3 spans 12 amino acids. Trimming at V came to 6 bases and at J to 5 bases, leaving 3 bases not matched to a gene. Germline lookup yields CDR1 MNHEY and CDR2 SMNVEV (reference sequence). The CDR3 coding sequence is TGTGCCAGCAGCACGGGACAGTATGGCTACACCTTC. Translating it yields CASSTGQYGYTF.

The chain joins TRBV21-1 to TRBJ1-5. TRBV21-1 is given as a pseudogene. CDR3 size: 11 residues. CDR3 in amino acids: CARRVNQPQHF. The CDR3 coding sequence is TGTGCCAGAAGGGTAAATCAGCCCCAGCATTTT.

The genes are TRBV6-5 and TRBJ2-7; D gene unclear. Trimming removed 2 bases from V and 2 bases from J, with 7 bases in between. The CDR3 covers 13 residues. Germline V CDR1 and CDR2: MNHEY, SVGAGI. CDR3 loop: CASSYAQTYEQYF. The CDR3 nucleotides are TGTGCCAGCAGTTACGCGCAGACCTACGAGCAGTACTTC.

CDR3 sequence (DNA): TGTGCCAGCAGTCTTACAGGGGGCCGAGGCTACACCTTC. The encoded protein is CASSLTGGRGYTF. V and J are TRBV28 and TRBJ1-2, with 9 nucleotides matching TRBD1. The length of the CDR3 is 13 residues. CDR1 MDHEN and CDR2 SYDVKM come from the germline V gene. Trimming cost V 5 bases and J 8 bases; bases outside gene matches: 6.

The chain joins TRBV4-1 to TRBJ2-3; weak D call: TRBD2 (6 bases). The CDR3 runs 15 residues. Germline lookup yields CDR1 MGHRA and CDR2 YSYEKL. Trimming pared 1 base from V and 3 bases from J, leaving 11 bases between. The DNA of the CDR3 is TGCGCCAGCAGCCAAGGACCTAGCGAGACAGATACGCAGTATTTT. This translates into CASSQGPSETDTQYF.